This T cell receptor (beta chain) stems from a study of OX40 agonist ivuxolimab in advanced cancers. Study as a whole: Prior anti-PD-1, anti-PD-L1 or anti-CTLA-4 therapy was allowed; 35% to 40% had some.

Some clones are missing from TCRdb's copy, which holds only in-frame ones; the method was immunoSEQ multiplex PCR. Of tens of thousands of clones listed, roughly nine tenths are singletons. CDR3 length: 13 residues. V lost 2 bases and J lost 6, with 12 bases in between. CDR1 SGHNT and CDR2 YYREEE come from the germline V gene (reference sequence). This specimen consisted of CD4+ or CD8+ T cells sorted from blood, obtained in a trial of the OX40 agonist ivuxolimab. This receptor was taken from an adult with an advanced solid tumor such as melanoma, head and neck, liver or kidney cancer. The V gene is TRBV5-4, the J gene TRBJ2-7; D possibly corresponds to TRBD1 (5 bases). The CDR3 is CASSFGADPEQYF. CDR3 sequence (DNA): TGTGCCAGCAGCTTTGGGGCGGACCCCGAGCAGTACTTC.